This T cell receptor (beta chain) comes out of a study of CD8+CD57+ T cells in acquired aplastic anemia. Turning to the study itself: DNA from sorted CD4+ and CD8+ cells averaged around 3 ug. Study-wide points: Patients did not significantly differ from controls in CD8+ Simpson's diversity.

In this sample, this clonotype turned up many times. Its antigen is as yet unknown. Trimming left V 3 bases short and J 11 bases short, with 16 bases between. CDR3 length: 13 amino acids. Germline V gene sequence: CDR1 SEHNR, CDR2 FQNEAQ (reference sequence). All patients picked for sequencing had shown, by flow cytometry, an expansion of CD8+CD57+ cells. Severe acquired aplastic anemia was present in every patient. The study sampled blood from patients who had received no therapy. CDR3 and TCR beta VDJ profiling relied on a genomic DNA template. TCRdb reprocessed the reads with MiXCR, giving one entry per CDR3 protein. The sample has roughly 280,000 distinct CDR3 sequences; approximately 60% are singletons.

This clonotype originated in a human donor with aplastic anemia. This rearrangement joins TRBV7-9 to TRBJ1-1, with a possible D match to TRBD1 (6 bases). Input material: sorted CD4+, CD8+, or CD8+CD57+ T cells (not recorded which) from PBMCs. CDR3 residues: CASSFGGGALAFF. As DNA, the CDR3 is TGTGCCAGCAGCTTTGGCGGGGGGGCGCTGGCTTTCTTT.